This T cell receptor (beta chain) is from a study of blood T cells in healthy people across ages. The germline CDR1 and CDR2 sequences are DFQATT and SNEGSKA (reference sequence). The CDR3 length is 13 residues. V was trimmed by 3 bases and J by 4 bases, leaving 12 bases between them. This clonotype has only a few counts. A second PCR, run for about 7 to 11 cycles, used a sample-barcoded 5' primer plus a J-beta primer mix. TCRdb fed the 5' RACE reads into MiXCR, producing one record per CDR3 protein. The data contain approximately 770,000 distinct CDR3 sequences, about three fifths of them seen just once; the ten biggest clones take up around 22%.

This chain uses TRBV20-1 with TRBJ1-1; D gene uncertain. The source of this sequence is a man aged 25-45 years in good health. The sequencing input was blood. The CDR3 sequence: CSASAWEATEAFF. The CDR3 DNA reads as TGCAGTGCTAGCGCTTGGGAGGCCACTGAAGCTTTCTTT.